The T cell receptor (beta chain) described here comes from a study of T-cell reconstitution after alpha-beta-depleted transplantation in children. TCRbeta library preparation incorporated unique molecular identifiers. One entry per CDR3 protein, called by TCRdb with MiXCR from the PCR reads. The table lists some 240,000 distinct CDR3 sequences, more than 10% of them singletons. V dropped 3 bases and J dropped 6 bases, with 15 bases sitting between them. The germline gives CDR1 MDHEN, CDR2 SYDVKM. The CDR3 has 14 amino acids. In its sample, this clonotype was seen many times. The sequence came from a human donor who donated a stem cell graft to a child with acute lymphoblastic leukemia. Source: PBMCs from the stem cell graft donor, taken from the stem cell graft. The V and J genes are TRBV28 and TRBJ2-7, with D perhaps TRBD2 (6 bases). CDR3: CASSLYGRIGEQYF. The CDR3 nucleotides are TGTGCCAGCAGTTTGTACGGGAGAATCGGCGAGCAGTACTTC. The entire variable domain, with the rest obtained from reference TRBV28 and TRBJ2-7, is as follows: DVKVTQSSRYLVKRTGEKVFLECVQDMDHENMFWYRQDPGLGLRLIYFSYDVKMKEKGDIPEGYSVSREKKERFSLILESASTNQTSMYLCASSLYGRIGEQYFGPGTRLTVT.